These T cell receptor beta chains were read from a single sample in a study of CD8+ T cells in alopecia areata. TCRdb's copy holds only in-frame clones and misses some; the assay was immunoSEQ multiplex PCR. The table lists 150,000 to 200,000 clones, 60% of them singletons. Material: CD4+ T cells sorted from blood, obtained at week 24, from a patient treated with tofacitinib. These TCRs come from a human donor with alopecia areata. Both conserved end residues are part of each CDR3. D genes are given only for firm matches.

d_gene: .; j_gene: TRBJ1-1; len: 14; v_gene: TRBV4-3; CDR3aa: CASSQDPTNTEAFF
d_gene: TRBD2; j_gene: TRBJ2-7; len: 15; v_gene: TRBV7-2; CDR3aa: CASSEGLAGAGEQYF
d_gene: .; j_gene: TRBJ1-1; len: 13; v_gene: TRBV30; CDR3aa: CAWTYSTNTEAFF
d_gene: .; j_gene: TRBJ1-5; len: 14; v_gene: TRBV30; CDR3aa: CAWSLGTPNQPQHF
d_gene: .; j_gene: TRBJ2-5; len: 16; v_gene: TRBV30; CDR3aa: CAWSVKGRRIQETQYF
d_gene: TRBD1; j_gene: TRBJ1-2; len: 14; v_gene: TRBV5-1; CDR3aa: CASSPGTGVHGYTF
d_gene: .; j_gene: TRBJ2-1; len: 16; v_gene: TRBV9; CDR3aa: CASTTGGAVQWNEQFF
d_gene: .; j_gene: TRBJ2-2; len: 17; v_gene: TRBV5-1; CDR3aa: CASFIDRTTMNTGELFF
d_gene: .; j_gene: TRBJ2-6; len: 13; v_gene: TRBV30; CDR3aa: CACAGTGANVLTF
d_gene: .; j_gene: TRBJ2-1; len: 15; v_gene: TRBV14; CDR3aa: CASSQGPINYNEQFF
d_gene: TRBD1; j_gene: TRBJ1-2; len: 14; v_gene: TRBV6-1; CDR3aa: CASSESQGANGYTF
d_gene: TRBD1; j_gene: TRBJ1-1; len: 14; v_gene: TRBV10-2; CDR3aa: CASSVAGGNTEAFF
d_gene: .; j_gene: TRBJ2-7; len: 14; v_gene: TRBV11-2; CDR3aa: CASSLATSSYEQYF
d_gene: .; j_gene: TRBJ1-2; len: 13; v_gene: TRBV7-8; CDR3aa: CASSFYAAYGYTF
d_gene: TRBD1; j_gene: TRBJ2-4; len: 15; v_gene: TRBV2; CDR3aa: CASRGQGALGEVQYF
d_gene: .; j_gene: TRBJ1-1; len: 14; v_gene: TRBV30; CDR3aa: CAWRERGRNTEAFF
d_gene: .; j_gene: TRBJ2-1; len: 16; v_gene: TRBV7-9; CDR3aa: CASSSGLRGSYNEQFF
d_gene: TRBD2; j_gene: TRBJ2-2; len: 16; v_gene: TRBV12-5; CDR3aa: CASGLVLGLVPGELFF
d_gene: .; j_gene: TRBJ2-2; len: 14; v_gene: TRBV9; CDR3aa: CASSAQSVLGELFF
d_gene: .; j_gene: TRBJ2-6; len: 13; v_gene: TRBV6-4; CDR3aa: CASKASGANVLTF
d_gene: .; j_gene: TRBJ1-6; len: 13; v_gene: TRBV30; CDR3aa: CAWTAGDNSPLHF
d_gene: TRBD1; j_gene: TRBJ2-2; len: 15; v_gene: TRBV7-2; CDR3aa: CASSTQGAITGELFF
d_gene: .; j_gene: TRBJ2-4; len: 13; v_gene: TRBV29-1; CDR3aa: CSVEGLAKNIQYF
d_gene: TRBD2; j_gene: TRBJ2-1; len: 17; v_gene: TRBV11-3; CDR3aa: CASSLEGGLSSYNEQFF